The 3 T cell receptor beta chains listed next were all sequenced from one sample in a study of shared clonotypes between healthy human individuals. Method: immunoSEQ multiplex PCR; TCRdb's copy keeps in-frame clones and lacks some. This table has under 2.5 million clones, around 92% appearing once. Sample: naive CD4+ T cells from PBMCs. Subset: CD45RA+ positively selected. The receptors originated from a man between 18 and 29 years old in good health. Some clones in this sample may be carry-over from other donors' samples.

This clone was picked up one time. The genes are TRBV10-3 and TRBJ2-1, with 12 nucleotides matching TRBD2. The CDR3 runs 18 residues. Per germline, CDR1 ENHRY and CDR2 SYGVKD. The junction had 13 bases not matched to a gene; V was cut back by 10 bases and J by 0 bases. CDR3 nucleotide sequence: TGTGCCACCACACCGGGACTAGCGGGTTCGAGCTCCTACAATGAGCAGTTCTTC. It specifies CATTPGLAGSSSYNEQFF.

Turning to this clone: Other DNA sequences within the sample encode an identical CDR3. This chain links TRBV28 with TRBJ1-3; perhaps TRBD1 as D (5 bases). The CDR3 sequence is 13 residues long. The V gene lost 2 bases and the J gene lost 3 bases, with 5 bases spanning the gap. Germline loops: CDR1 MDHEN, CDR2 SYDVKM. In DNA, the CDR3 is TGTGCCAGCAGTTTAGGGGGTGGAAACACCATATATTTT. The encoded protein is CASSLGGGNTIYF.

J is TRBJ2-7 and V is TRBV29-1; D uncertain. The CDR3 loop spans 12 amino acids. CDR1 SQVTM and CDR2 ANQGSEA come from the germline V gene. V lost 7 bases, J lost 0 bases, and 10 bases lay in between. As DNA, the CDR3 is TGCAGCGCCTGCTTGAACTCCTACGAGCAGTACTTC. This translates into CSACLNSYEQYF.